This entry is about one T cell receptor beta chain. Its antigen remains unidentified. Germline V gene sequence: CDR1 LNHNV, CDR2 YYDKDF (reference sequence). There are 14 residues in the CDR3. With 0 bases removed from V and 3 bases from J, the gap between germline ends came to 9 bases. The data derive from a study of cytomegalovirus exposure and HLA in healthy donors. Vbeta (60) and Jbeta (13) primers were used in the PCR. TCRdb keeps only in-frame clones here, not all; method: immunoSEQ multiplex PCR. The repertoire holds about 210,000 clones, with 75% to 80% as singletons. Overall study results and limits: Association of 16,951 TCR beta sequences with HLA alleles was found at 0.05 false discovery rate in a later analysis.

The sequenced sample was PBMCs. This receptor was taken from a male donor in good health and CMV-seronegative. The chain uses TRBV15 and TRBJ2-7; the D gene is possibly TRBD1 (5 bases). CDR3 in amino acids: CATSREGVGYEQYF. The CDR3 DNA is TGTGCCACCAGCAGAGAAGGGGTTGGCTACGAGCAGTACTTC.